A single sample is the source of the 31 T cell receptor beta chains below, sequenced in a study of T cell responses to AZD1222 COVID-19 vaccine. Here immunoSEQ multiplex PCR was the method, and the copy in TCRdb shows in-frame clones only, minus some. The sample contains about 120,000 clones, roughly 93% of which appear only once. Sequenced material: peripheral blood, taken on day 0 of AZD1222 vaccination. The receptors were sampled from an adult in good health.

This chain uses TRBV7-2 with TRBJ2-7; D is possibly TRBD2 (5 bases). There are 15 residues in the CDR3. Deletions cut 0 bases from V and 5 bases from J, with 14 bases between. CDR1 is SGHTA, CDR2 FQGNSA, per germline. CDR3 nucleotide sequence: TGTGCCAGCAGCTTAGCTGGAGGCCTGAACCACGAGCAGTACTTC. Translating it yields CASSLAGGLNHEQYF. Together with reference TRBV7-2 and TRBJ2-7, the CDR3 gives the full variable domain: GAGVSQSPSNKVTEKGKDVELRCDPISGHTALYWYRQSLGQGLEFLIYFQGNSAPDKSGLPSDRFSAERTGGSVSTLTIQRTQQEDSAVYLCASSLAGGLNHEQYFGPGTRLTVT.

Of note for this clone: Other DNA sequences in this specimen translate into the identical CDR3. Here the CDR3 DNA reads TGTGCCAGTAGTATCTCCGGGGAGCTGTTTTTT. Translation gives CASSISGELFF. This chain links TRBV19 with TRBJ2-2; no firm D call. The V end was cut by 3 bases, the J end by 6 bases, with 2 bases between. The CDR3 loop spans 11 amino acids. Germline-derived CDR1 and CDR2 are LNHDA and SQIVND (reference sequence).

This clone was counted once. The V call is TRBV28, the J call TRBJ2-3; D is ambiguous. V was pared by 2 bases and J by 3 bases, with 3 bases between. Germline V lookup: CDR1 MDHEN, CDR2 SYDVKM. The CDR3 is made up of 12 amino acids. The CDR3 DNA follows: TGTGCCAGCAGTTTAAGGACAGATACGCAGTATTTT. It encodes CASSLRTDTQYF.

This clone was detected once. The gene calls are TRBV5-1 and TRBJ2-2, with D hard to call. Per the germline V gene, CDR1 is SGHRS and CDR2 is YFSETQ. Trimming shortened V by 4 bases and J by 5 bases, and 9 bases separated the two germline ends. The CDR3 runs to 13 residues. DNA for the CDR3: TGCGCCAGCAGCCCCGATGGGACCGGGGAGCTGTTTTTT. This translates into CASSPDGTGELFF.

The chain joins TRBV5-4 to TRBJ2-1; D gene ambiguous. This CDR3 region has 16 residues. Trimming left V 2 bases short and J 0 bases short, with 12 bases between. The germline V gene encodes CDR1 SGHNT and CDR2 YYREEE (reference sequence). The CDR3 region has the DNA TGTGCCAGCAGCTTTTTAGTAGATTACTCCTACAATGAGCAGTTCTTC. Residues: CASSFLVDYSYNEQFF.

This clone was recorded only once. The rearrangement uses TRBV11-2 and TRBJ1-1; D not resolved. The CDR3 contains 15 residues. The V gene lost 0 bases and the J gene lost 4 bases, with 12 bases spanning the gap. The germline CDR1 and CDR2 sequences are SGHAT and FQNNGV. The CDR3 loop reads CASSLDLINPTEAFF. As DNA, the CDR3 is TGTGCCAGCAGCTTAGATTTGATAAACCCCACTGAAGCTTTCTTT.

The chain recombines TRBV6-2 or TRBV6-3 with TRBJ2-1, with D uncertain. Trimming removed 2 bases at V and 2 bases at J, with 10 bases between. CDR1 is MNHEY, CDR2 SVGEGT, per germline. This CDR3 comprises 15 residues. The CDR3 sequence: CASSYMGGAYNEQFF. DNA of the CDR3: TGTGCCAGCAGTTACATGGGTGGGGCCTACAATGAGCAGTTCTTC.

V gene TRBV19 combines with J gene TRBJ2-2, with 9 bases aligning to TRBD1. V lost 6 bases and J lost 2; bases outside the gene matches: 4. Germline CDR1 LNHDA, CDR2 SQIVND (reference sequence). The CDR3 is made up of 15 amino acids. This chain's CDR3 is CASSLTGGNTGELFF. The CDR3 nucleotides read TGTGCCAGTAGCCTCACAGGGGGCAACACCGGGGAGCTGTTTTTT.

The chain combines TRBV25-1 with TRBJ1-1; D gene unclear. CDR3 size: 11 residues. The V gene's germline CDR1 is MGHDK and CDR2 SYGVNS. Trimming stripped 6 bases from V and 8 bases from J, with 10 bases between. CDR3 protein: CASRNTQEAFF. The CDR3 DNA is TGTGCCAGCAGAAACACCCAGGAAGCTTTCTTT.

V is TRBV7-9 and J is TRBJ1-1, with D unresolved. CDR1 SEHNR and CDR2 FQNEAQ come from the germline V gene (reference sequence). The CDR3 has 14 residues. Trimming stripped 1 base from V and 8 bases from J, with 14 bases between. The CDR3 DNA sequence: TGTGCCAGCAGCTTAGAGTCCGGCGGCCCGGAAGCTTTCTTT. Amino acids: CASSLESGGPEAFF.

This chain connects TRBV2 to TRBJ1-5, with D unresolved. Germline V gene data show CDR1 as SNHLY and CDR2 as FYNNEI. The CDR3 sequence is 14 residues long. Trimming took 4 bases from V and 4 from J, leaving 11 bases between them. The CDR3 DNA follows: TGTGCCAGCAGTGGGACCTCCGGGAATCAGCCCCAGCATTTT. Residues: CASSGTSGNQPQHF.

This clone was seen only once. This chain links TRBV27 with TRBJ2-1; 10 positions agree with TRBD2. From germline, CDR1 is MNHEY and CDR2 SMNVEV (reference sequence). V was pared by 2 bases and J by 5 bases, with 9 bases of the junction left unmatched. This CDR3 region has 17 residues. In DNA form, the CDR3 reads TGTGCCAGCAGTTTAAGCGTCGGACTAGCGGTAGACAATGAGCAGTTCTTC. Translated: CASSLSVGLAVDNEQFF.

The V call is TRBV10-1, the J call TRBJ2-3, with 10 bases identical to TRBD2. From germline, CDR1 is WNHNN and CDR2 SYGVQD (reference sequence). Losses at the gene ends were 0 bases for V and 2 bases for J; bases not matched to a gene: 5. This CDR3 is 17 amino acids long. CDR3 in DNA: TGCGCCAGCAGTGAGTCGTTAGCGGGAGGTTCCACAGATACGCAGTATTTT. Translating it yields CASSESLAGGSTDTQYF.

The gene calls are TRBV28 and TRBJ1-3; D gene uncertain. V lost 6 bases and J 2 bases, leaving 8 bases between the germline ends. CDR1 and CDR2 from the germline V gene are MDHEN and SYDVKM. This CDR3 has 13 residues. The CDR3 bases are TGTGCCAGCAGGCGAACTGCTGGAAACACCATATATTTT. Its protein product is CASRRTAGNTIYF.

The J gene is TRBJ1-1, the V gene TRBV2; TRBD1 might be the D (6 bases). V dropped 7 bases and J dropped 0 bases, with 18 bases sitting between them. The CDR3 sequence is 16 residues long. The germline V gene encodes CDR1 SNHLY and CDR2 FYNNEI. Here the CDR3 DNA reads TGTGCCAGCACCCCCCTCCTGACAGGATTGAACACTGAAGCTTTCTTT. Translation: CASTPLLTGLNTEAFF. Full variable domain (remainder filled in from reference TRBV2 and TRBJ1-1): EPEVTQTPSHQVTQMGQEVILRCVPISNHLYFYWYRQILGQKVEFLVSFYNNEISEKSEIFDDQFSVERPDGSNFTLKIRSTKLEDSAMYFCASTPLLTGLNTEAFFGQGTRLTVV.

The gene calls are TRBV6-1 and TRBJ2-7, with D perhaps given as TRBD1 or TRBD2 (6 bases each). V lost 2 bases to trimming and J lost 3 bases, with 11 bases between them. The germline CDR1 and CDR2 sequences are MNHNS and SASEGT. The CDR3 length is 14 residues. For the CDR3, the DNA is TGTGCCAGCAGTGAAATTGGAGGGGGCTACGAGCAGTACTTC. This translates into CASSEIGGGYEQYF.

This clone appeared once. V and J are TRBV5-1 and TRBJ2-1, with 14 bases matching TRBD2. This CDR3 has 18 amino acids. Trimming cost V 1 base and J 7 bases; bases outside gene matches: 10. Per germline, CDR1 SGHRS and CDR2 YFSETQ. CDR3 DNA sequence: TGCGCCAGCAGCTTGTGGGGACTAGCGGGGGAACTGTGGAATGAGCAGTTCTTC. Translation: CASSLWGLAGELWNEQFF.

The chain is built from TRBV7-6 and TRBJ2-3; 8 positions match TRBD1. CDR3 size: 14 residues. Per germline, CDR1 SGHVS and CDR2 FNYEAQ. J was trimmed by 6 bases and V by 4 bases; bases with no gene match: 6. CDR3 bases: TGTGCCAGCAGCTCCCGCCACAGGGGGGATACGCAGTATTTT. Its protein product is CASSSRHRGDTQYF.

The CDR3 loop reads CASSLEVAGNTIYF. CDR3 coding DNA: TGTGCCAGCAGCCTTGAAGTGGCTGGAAACACCATATATTTT. V gene TRBV9 combines with J gene TRBJ1-3; D is ambiguous. CDR1 and CDR2 from the germline V gene are SGDLS and YYNGEE. The CDR3 length is 14 residues. Trimming cost V 4 bases and J 2 bases, with 10 bases left between them.

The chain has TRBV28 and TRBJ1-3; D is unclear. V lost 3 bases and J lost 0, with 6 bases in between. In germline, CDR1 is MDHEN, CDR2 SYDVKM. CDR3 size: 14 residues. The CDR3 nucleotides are TGTGCCAGCAGTTTCTCCCGCTCTGGAAACACCATATATTTT. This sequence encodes CASSFSRSGNTIYF. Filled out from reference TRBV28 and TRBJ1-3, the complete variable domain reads DVKVTQSSRYLVKRTGEKVFLECVQDMDHENMFWYRQDPGLGLRLIYFSYDVKMKEKGDIPEGYSVSREKKERFSLILESASTNQTSMYLCASSFSRSGNTIYFGEGSWLTVV.

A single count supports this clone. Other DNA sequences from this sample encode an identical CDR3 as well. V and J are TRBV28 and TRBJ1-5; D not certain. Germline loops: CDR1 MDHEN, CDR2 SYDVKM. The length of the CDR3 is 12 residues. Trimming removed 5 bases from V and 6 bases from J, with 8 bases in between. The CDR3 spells CASSPPGQPQHF. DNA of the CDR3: TGTGCCAGCAGTCCCCCGGGTCAGCCCCAGCATTTT.

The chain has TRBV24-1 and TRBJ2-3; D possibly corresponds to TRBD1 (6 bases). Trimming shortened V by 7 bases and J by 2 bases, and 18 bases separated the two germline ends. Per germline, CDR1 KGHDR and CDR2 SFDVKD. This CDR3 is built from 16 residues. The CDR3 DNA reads TGTGCCACCAGCAGTGGTTGGACAGCCTCCACAGATACGCAGTATTTT. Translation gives CATSSGWTASTDTQYF.

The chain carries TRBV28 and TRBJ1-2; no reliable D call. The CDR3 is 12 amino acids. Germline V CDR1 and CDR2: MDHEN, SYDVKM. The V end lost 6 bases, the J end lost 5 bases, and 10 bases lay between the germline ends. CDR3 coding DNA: TGTGCCAGCAGCACAGCCCTTTATGGCTACACCTTC. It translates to CASSTALYGYTF.

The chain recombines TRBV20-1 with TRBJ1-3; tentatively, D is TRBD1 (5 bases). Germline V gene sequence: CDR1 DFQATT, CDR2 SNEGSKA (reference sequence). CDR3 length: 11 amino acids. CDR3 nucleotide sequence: TGCAGCGCCCAGGGAGGAAACACCATATATTTT. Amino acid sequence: CSAQGGNTIYF.

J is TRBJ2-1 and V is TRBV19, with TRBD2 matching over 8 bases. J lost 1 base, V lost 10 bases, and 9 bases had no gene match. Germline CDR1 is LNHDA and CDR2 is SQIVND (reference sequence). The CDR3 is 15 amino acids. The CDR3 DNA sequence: TGTGCCACCGCCTCAACTAGCGGTTCCTACAATGAGCAGTTCTTC. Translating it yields CATASTSGSYNEQFF.

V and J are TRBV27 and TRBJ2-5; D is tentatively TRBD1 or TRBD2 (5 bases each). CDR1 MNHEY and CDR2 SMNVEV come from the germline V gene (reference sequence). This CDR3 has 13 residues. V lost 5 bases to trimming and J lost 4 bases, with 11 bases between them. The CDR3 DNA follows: TGTGCCAGCAGTATGAGGGGAATAGAGACCCAGTACTTC. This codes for CASSMRGIETQYF.

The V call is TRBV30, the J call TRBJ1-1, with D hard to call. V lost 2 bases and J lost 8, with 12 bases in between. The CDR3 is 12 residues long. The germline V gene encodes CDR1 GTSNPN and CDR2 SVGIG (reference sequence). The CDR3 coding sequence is TGTGCCTGGAGTAGAGGAGGAGAAGAAGCTTTCTTT. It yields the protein CAWSRGGEEAFF.

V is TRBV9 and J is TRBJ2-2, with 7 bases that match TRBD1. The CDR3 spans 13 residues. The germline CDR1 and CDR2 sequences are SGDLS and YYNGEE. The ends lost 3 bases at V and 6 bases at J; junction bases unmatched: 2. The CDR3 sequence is CASSGQGAGELFF. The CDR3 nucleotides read TGTGCCAGCAGCGGACAGGGCGCCGGGGAGCTGTTTTTT.

CDR3 nucleotides: TGTGCCAGCAGCTCCTCCAGGGTTCGCACTGAAGCTTTCTTT. Its translation: CASSSSRVRTEAFF. J is TRBJ1-1 and V is TRBV5-4; the D gene is possibly TRBD1 (5 bases). CDR3 length: 14 amino acids. The germline V gene encodes CDR1 SGHNT and CDR2 YYREEE (reference sequence). V was shortened by 3 bases and J by 4 bases, with 13 bases between the two germline ends.

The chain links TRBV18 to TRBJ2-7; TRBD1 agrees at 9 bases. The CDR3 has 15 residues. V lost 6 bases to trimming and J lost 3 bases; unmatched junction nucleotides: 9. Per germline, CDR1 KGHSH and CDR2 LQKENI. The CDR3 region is CASSSGDRDFYEQYF. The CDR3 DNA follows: TGTGCCAGCTCCTCGGGGGACAGGGATTTCTACGAGCAGTACTTC.

For the CDR3, the DNA is TGTGCCAGCAGCTTTGTTTTAGCCGGGACAGGGGCGGGCCCCAATGAGCAGTTCTTC. It translates to CASSFVLAGTGAGPNEQFF. V gene TRBV7-3 combines with J gene TRBJ2-1, with 10 bases fitting TRBD1. Germline V gene sequence: CDR1 SGHTA, CDR2 FQGTGA. The CDR3 length is 19 residues. With 3 bases clipped from V and 6 bases from J, the junction kept 17 bases outside the gene matches.